A selection of T cell receptor beta chains follows, all from one sample in a study of Graves' ophthalmopathy and Graves' hyperthyroidism. One entry per CDR3 protein, called by TCRdb with MiXCR from the multiplex PCR reads. The table lists some 1.1 million distinct CDR3 sequences, roughly 35% of them singletons. The material sequenced was peripheral blood or thyroid tissue (not recorded which). The receptors were gathered from an adult man with Graves' hyperthyroidism. CDR3s include the opening cysteine and the closing phenylalanine or tryptophan. Each record gives: V gene, D gene, J gene, clone size, CDR3 protein, CDR3 DNA. D genes are given only for firm matches. Clone size, where shown, is once, few, many, or a class for clones that have expanded.

TRBV5-1	TRBD1	TRBJ2-7	few	CASSLEPGTASYEQYF	TGCGCCAGCAGCTTGGAGCCCGGGACAGCTTCCTACGAGCAGTACTTC
TRBV10-3	TRBD1	TRBJ1-5	-	CAISGSGQGLYQPQHF	TGTGCCATTTCAGGGTCGGGACAGGGTTTATACCAGCCCCAGCATTTT
TRBV7-2	-	TRBJ2-7	few	CASSLDLETEQYF	TGTGCCAGCAGCTTAGATCTCGAGACCGAGCAGTACTTC
TRBV5-1	TRBD1	TRBJ1-1	many	CASSLGGQGSRLQHSEAFF	TGCGCCAGCAGCTTAGGGGGACAGGGGTCTCGACTGCAGCACAGTGAAGCTTTCTTT
TRBV7-2	TRBD1	TRBJ1-1	many	CASSSRTGAVNTEAFF	TGTGCCAGCAGCTCCCGGACAGGGGCGGTGAACACTGAAGCTTTCTTT
TRBV19	TRBD1	TRBJ2-5	many	CASTRTGQETQYF	TGTGCCAGCACCCGGACAGGGCAAGAGACCCAGTACTTC
TRBV29-1	-	TRBJ1-4	-	CSVEDQGEKLFF	TGCAGCGTTGAAGATCAGGGAGAAAAACTGTTTTTT
TRBV6-5	-	TRBJ2-2	-	CASSFSVTGELFF	TGTGCCAGCAGTTTCTCGGTTACCGGGGAGCTGTTTTTT
TRBV15	-	TRBJ1-2	-	CATSRDGRTWYGYTF	TGTGCCACCAGCAGAGATGGGAGGACGTGGTATGGCTACACCTTC
TRBV6-5	-	TRBJ1-3	once	CASSYSRASSGNTIYF	TGTGCCAGCAGTTACTCTAGGGCGAGCTCTGGAAACACCATATATTTT
TRBV29-1	-	TRBJ1-4	-	CSVRQNEKLFF	TGCAGCGTCAGACAGAATGAAAAACTGTTTTTT
TRBV30	-	TRBJ2-2	-	CAWTVDTGELFF	TGTGCCTGGACGGTGGACACCGGGGAGCTGTTTTTT
TRBV29-1	-	TRBJ1-4	-	CSVPWARGDEKLFF	TGCAGCGTCCCTTGGGCCCGGGGAGATGAAAAACTGTTTTTT
TRBV11-2	-	TRBJ1-1	many	CASSSSSLGGWNTEAFF	TGTGCCAGCAGCTCATCCTCCCTGGGGGGCTGGAACACTGAAGCTTTCTTT
TRBV27	-	TRBJ2-7	-	CASSFLGGQEQYF	TGTGCCAGCAGTTTCCTCGGAGGACAAGAGCAGTACTTC
TRBV7-9	-	TRBJ2-5	-	CASSLKPGTQETQYF	TGTGCCAGCAGTTTAAAGCCTGGGACTCAAGAGACCCAGTACTTC
TRBV7-9	TRBD1	TRBJ2-7	few	CASRPGQGFYEQYF	TGTGCCAGCAGACCCGGACAGGGTTTCTACGAGCAGTACTTC
TRBV7-9	TRBD2	TRBJ2-2	few	CASSLPTASGFPGELFF	TGTGCCAGCAGCCTCCCGACGGCTAGCGGCTTTCCCGGGGAGCTGTTTTTT
TRBV15	TRBD2	TRBJ2-7	few	CATSLAGGSYEQYF	TGTGCCACCAGCTTAGCGGGAGGCAGCTACGAGCAGTACTTC
TRBV29-1	-	TRBJ1-1	many	CSARQIISGGAEAFF	TGCAGCGCCCGACAGATTATCTCGGGAGGCGCTGAAGCTTTCTTT
TRBV14	TRBD1	TRBJ2-5	-	CASSQAAGQGETQYF	TGTGCCAGCAGCCAAGCAGCGGGACAGGGAGAGACCCAGTACTTC
TRBV6-5	-	TRBJ1-2	-	CASSYPQAPAFNYGYTF	TGTGCCAGCAGTTACCCCCAAGCCCCAGCATTTAACTATGGCTACACCTTC
TRBV7-3	-	TRBJ1-1	-	CASSEEPNTEAFF	TGTGCCAGCAGCGAGGAACCGAACACTGAAGCTTTCTTT
TRBV7-2	-	TRBJ1-6	many	CASSLYDSSTLHF	TGTGCCAGCAGCTTATACGACAGTTCCACCCTCCACTTT
TRBV6-6	-	TRBJ1-5	-	CASSYEYQTDQPQHF	TGTGCCAGCAGTTACGAATACCAAACGGATCAGCCCCAGCATTTT
TRBV5-6	-	TRBJ2-6	few	CASNRRASGANVLTF	TGTGCCAGCAACAGACGGGCTTCTGGGGCCAACGTCCTGACTTTC
TRBV12-5	TRBD1	TRBJ1-2	few	CASGSSGTAYGYTF	TGTGCTAGTGGTTCTTCCGGGACAGCTTATGGCTACACCTTC
TRBV5-1	-	TRBJ1-1	many	CASSLPEGGEAFF	TGCGCCAGCAGCTTACCGGAGGGTGGGGAAGCTTTCTTT
TRBV20-1	-	TRBJ2-5	few	CSARDAAADQETQYF	TGCAGTGCTAGAGATGCTGCAGCGGACCAAGAGACCCAGTACTTC
TRBV28	-	TRBJ1-3	-	CASSTGPQFSGNTIYF	TGTGCCAGCAGTACCGGACCGCAGTTCTCTGGAAACACCATATATTTT
TRBV12-3/TRBV12-4	-	TRBJ2-7	-	CASSLSREQYEQYF	TGTGCCAGCAGTTTGTCCCGGGAACAGTACGAGCAGTACTTC
TRBV10-3	-	TRBJ1-5	-	CAISGLNQPQHF	TGTGCCATCAGCGGGTTAAATCAGCCCCAGCATTTT
TRBV7-9	-	TRBJ1-1	-	CASSRVNTEASF	TGTGCCAGCAGCCGGGTAAACACTGAAGCTTCCTTT
TRBV20-1	-	TRBJ2-2	many	CSAYGQNTGELFF	TGCAGTGCCTACGGTCAGAACACCGGGGAGCTGTTTTTT
TRBV10-3	-	TRBJ1-6	few	CAISESRPNSPLHF	TGTGCCATCAGTGAGTCGAGACCTAATTCACCCCTCCACTTT
TRBV11-2	-	TRBJ2-5	-	CASRVLGGDQETQYF	TGTGCCAGCAGGGTCCTGGGGGGTGATCAAGAGACCCAGTACTTC
TRBV10-3	-	TRBJ2-7	once	CAISLAGAYNEQYF	TGTGCCATCAGTCTGGCGGGGGCCTACAATGAGCAGTACTTC
TRBV2	-	TRBJ1-2	-	CASSQASVNYGYTF	TGTGCCAGCAGCCAAGCGTCCGTTAACTATGGCTACACCTTC
TRBV5-6	-	TRBJ2-7	few	CASSLRLVGHEQYF	TGTGCCAGCAGCTTGAGACTAGTAGGGCACGAGCAGTACTTC
TRBV11-2	TRBD1	TRBJ2-5	few	CASSGARGTGFETQYF	TGTGCCAGCAGCGGAGCTCGTGGGACAGGGTTTGAGACCCAGTACTTC
TRBV5-6	-	TRBJ2-7	few	CASSLGGGVESEQYF	TGTGCCAGCAGCTTGGGGGGGGGCGTAGAGAGCGAGCAGTACTTC
TRBV7-9	TRBD1	TRBJ1-1	-	CASSPPGQGIIGTEAFF	TGTGCCAGCAGCCCCCCAGGACAGGGGATAATCGGAACTGAAGCTTTCTTT
TRBV12-3/TRBV12-4	-	TRBJ2-5	few	CASTTGIWETQYF	TGTGCCAGCACAACAGGGATCTGGGAGACCCAGTACTTC
TRBV10-2	TRBD1	TRBJ1-2	many	CASSAPGQANYGYTF	TGCGCCAGCAGTGCACCGGGACAGGCGAACTATGGCTACACCTTC
TRBV5-1	TRBD1	TRBJ2-7	few	CASSKYRQGGSYEQYF	TGCGCCAGCAGCAAGTACAGACAGGGGGGATCCTACGAGCAGTACTTC
TRBV5-8	TRBD1	TRBJ2-5	-	CASSLAEGAEETQYF	TGTGCCAGCAGCTTGGCTGAGGGGGCTGAAGAGACCCAGTACTTC
TRBV19	TRBD1	TRBJ1-5	few	CASSITGDGSQPQHF	TGTGCCAGTAGTATAACAGGGGATGGGAGTCAGCCCCAGCATTTT
TRBV12-3/TRBV12-4	-	TRBJ1-2	many	CAASLGADSLYGYTF	TGTGCAGCTTCTTTGGGGGCTGATTCCCTCTATGGCTACACCTTC
TRBV9	TRBD2	TRBJ2-5	many	CASSPHRGTRVGETQYF	TGTGCCAGCAGCCCCCACCGGGGGACTAGGGTAGGAGAGACCCAGTACTTC
TRBV20-1	-	TRBJ1-1	many	CSARGTANEEAFF	TGCAGTGCAAGAGGGACGGCAAACGAGGAGGCTTTCTTT
TRBV24-1	-	TRBJ1-1	-	CATSEAGAEAFF	TGTGCCACCAGTGAGGCCGGGGCAGAAGCTTTCTTT
TRBV6-5	-	TRBJ1-2	-	CASSYSRATNYGYTF	TGTGCCAGCAGTTACTCTCGAGCAACTAACTATGGCTACACCTTC
TRBV7-9	-	TRBJ2-7	many	CASSLFATYEQYF	TGTGCCAGCAGCTTATTTGCCACCTACGAGCAGTACTTC
TRBV3-1	-	TRBJ2-7	-	CATSTVVGRAYEQYF	TGTGCCACCAGCACCGTAGTTGGCAGAGCCTACGAGCAGTACTTC
TRBV20-1	-	TRBJ1-5	few	CSARDLRGRSNQPQHF	TGCAGTGCTAGAGATCTTCGGGGTAGGAGCAATCAGCCCCAGCATTTT
TRBV7-2	-	TRBJ2-7	many	CASSLDDPPRRRVYEQYF	TGTGCCAGCAGCTTAGATGACCCGCCCCGCCGCAGGGTCTACGAGCAGTACTTC